These T cell receptor beta chains were read from a single sample in a study of T-cell memory formation after mild COVID-19. TCRdb reprocessed the 5' RACE reads with MiXCR, giving one entry per CDR3 protein. The profile covers under 350,000 distinct CDR3 sequences, with roughly 17% appearing a single time and roughly 24% taken by the ten largest. The sequenced material came from PBMCs or a T cell subset sorted from them (not recorded which). The receptor set was obtained from a man younger than 35 who had mild COVID-19 (a few samples of this study predate the infection). Cell type and time point are not known. CDR3s include the opening cysteine and the closing phenylalanine or tryptophan. D genes are given only for firm matches. Not all rows give a size; the values are once, few, many and, for expanded clones, a class.

J gene: TRBJ2-1
clone size: few
D gene: NA
V gene: TRBV2
CDR3 protein: CASSAGVGEQFF
CDR3 DNA: TGTGCCAGCAGCGCAGGGGTGGGTGAGCAGTTCTTC

J gene: TRBJ2-6
clone size: NA
D gene: NA
V gene: TRBV14
CDR3 protein: CASSQDGVEDPGANVLTF
CDR3 DNA: TGTGCCAGCAGCCAAGACGGGGTTGAGGACCCTGGGGCCAACGTCCTGACTTTC

J gene: TRBJ2-2
clone size: NA
D gene: TRBD1
V gene: TRBV20-1
CDR3 protein: CSAKRQGNTGELFF
CDR3 DNA: TGCAGTGCTAAACGACAGGGGAACACCGGGGAGCTGTTTTTT

J gene: TRBJ2-2
clone size: NA
D gene: TRBD1
V gene: TRBV7-9
CDR3 protein: CASSRTGTGELFF
CDR3 DNA: TGTGCCAGCAGCCGGACAGGCACCGGGGAGCTGTTTTTT

J gene: TRBJ2-1
clone size: few
D gene: NA
V gene: TRBV7-2
CDR3 protein: CASSPSSRGNEQFF
CDR3 DNA: TGTGCCAGCAGCCCCTCGTCCCGAGGCAATGAGCAGTTCTTC

J gene: TRBJ2-5
clone size: NA
D gene: TRBD1
V gene: TRBV11-2
CDR3 protein: CASSLEATGTQETQYF
CDR3 DNA: TGTGCCAGCAGCTTAGAGGCGACAGGGACCCAAGAGACCCAGTACTTC

J gene: TRBJ2-3
clone size: NA
D gene: NA
V gene: TRBV10-1
CDR3 protein: CASSDSGDTQYF
CDR3 DNA: TGCGCCAGCAGTGATTCCGGAGATACGCAGTATTTT

J gene: TRBJ2-2
clone size: few
D gene: TRBD1
V gene: TRBV24-1
CDR3 protein: CATSDFRGFDTGELFF
CDR3 DNA: TGTGCCACCAGTGATTTCAGGGGGTTTGACACCGGGGAGCTGTTTTTT

J gene: TRBJ2-3
clone size: few
D gene: NA
V gene: TRBV6-2/TRBV6-3
CDR3 protein: CASTRRDTDTQYF
CDR3 DNA: TGTGCCAGCACCCGGCGGGACACGGATACGCAGTATTTT

J gene: TRBJ2-6
clone size: NA
D gene: TRBD1
V gene: TRBV7-9
CDR3 protein: CASSPSTGTGANVLTF
CDR3 DNA: TGTGCCAGCAGCCCGTCGACAGGGACTGGGGCCAACGTCCTGACTTTC

J gene: TRBJ1-3
clone size: few
D gene: NA
V gene: TRBV6-1
CDR3 protein: CASSVRGGPLRSGNTIYF
CDR3 DNA: TGTGCCAGCAGTGTCCGGGGGGGGCCTCTAAGATCTGGAAACACCATATATTTT

J gene: TRBJ2-2
clone size: few
D gene: NA
V gene: TRBV6-2/TRBV6-3
CDR3 protein: CASSPSHVSFGELFF
CDR3 DNA: TGTGCCAGCAGCCCATCGCATGTATCCTTCGGGGAGCTGTTTTTT

J gene: TRBJ2-7
clone size: few
D gene: TRBD1
V gene: TRBV20-1
CDR3 protein: CSAPGQGDEQYF
CDR3 DNA: TGCAGTGCTCCCGGACAGGGGGACGAGCAGTACTTC

J gene: TRBJ2-5
clone size: NA
D gene: TRBD2
V gene: TRBV24-1
CDR3 protein: CATSDRGEGMETQYF
CDR3 DNA: TGTGCCACCAGTGATCGGGGGGAGGGGATGGAGACCCAGTACTTC

J gene: TRBJ2-1
clone size: NA
D gene: NA
V gene: TRBV5-1
CDR3 protein: CASSLQVSSNEQFF
CDR3 DNA: TGCGCCAGCAGCTTGCAGGTTTCGAGCAATGAGCAGTTCTTC

J gene: TRBJ2-1
clone size: NA
D gene: NA
V gene: TRBV11-2
CDR3 protein: CASSPRVSSYNEQFF
CDR3 DNA: TGTGCCAGCAGCCCCAGGGTCAGCTCCTACAATGAGCAGTTCTTC

J gene: TRBJ2-3
clone size: few
D gene: NA
V gene: TRBV6-5
CDR3 protein: CASSYSPRGSTDTQYF
CDR3 DNA: TGTGCCAGCAGTTACTCCCCTCGGGGCAGTACAGATACGCAGTATTTT

J gene: TRBJ2-3
clone size: few
D gene: TRBD2
V gene: TRBV12-3/TRBV12-4
CDR3 protein: CASRDRDYSTDTQYF
CDR3 DNA: TGTGCCAGCAGGGACCGGGACTATAGCACAGATACGCAGTATTTT

J gene: TRBJ2-5
clone size: once
D gene: TRBD1
V gene: TRBV10-3
CDR3 protein: CAISESDRGRETQYF
CDR3 DNA: TGTGCCATCAGTGAATCTGACAGGGGAAGGGAGACCCAGTACTTC

J gene: TRBJ2-2
clone size: NA
D gene: TRBD1
V gene: TRBV29-1
CDR3 protein: CSATGGAGELFF
CDR3 DNA: TGCAGCGCAACAGGGGGTGCAGGGGAGCTGTTTTTT

J gene: TRBJ2-1
clone size: once
D gene: TRBD1
V gene: TRBV25-1
CDR3 protein: CASRGQGRGEQFF
CDR3 DNA: TGTGCCAGCAGAGGACAGGGGCGGGGTGAGCAGTTCTTC

J gene: TRBJ2-1
clone size: many
D gene: NA
V gene: TRBV5-1
CDR3 protein: CASSSVSYYNEQFF
CDR3 DNA: TGCGCCAGCAGCTCCGTCTCGTATTACAATGAGCAGTTCTTC

J gene: TRBJ2-7
clone size: few
D gene: TRBD1
V gene: TRBV2
CDR3 protein: CARQKGQGAVNEQYF
CDR3 DNA: TGTGCCAGGCAAAAGGGACAGGGGGCGGTAAACGAGCAGTACTTC

J gene: TRBJ2-7
clone size: NA
D gene: TRBD2
V gene: TRBV5-4
CDR3 protein: CASTWGAGGSYEQYF
CDR3 DNA: TGTGCCAGCACCTGGGGAGCGGGGGGCTCCTACGAGCAGTACTTC

J gene: TRBJ1-1
clone size: few
D gene: NA
V gene: TRBV4-3
CDR3 protein: CASSQARAGTEAFF
CDR3 DNA: TGCGCCAGCAGCCAAGCCAGGGCGGGCACTGAAGCTTTCTTT

J gene: TRBJ2-5
clone size: few
D gene: NA
V gene: TRBV3-1
CDR3 protein: CASSQRIQETQYF
CDR3 DNA: TGTGCCAGCAGCCAACGGATCCAAGAGACCCAGTACTTC

J gene: TRBJ1-6
clone size: medium-sized
D gene: NA
V gene: TRBV9
CDR3 protein: CASTLSGLGGPLHF
CDR3 DNA: TGTGCCAGCACCTTATCGGGGTTAGGAGGACCCCTCCACTTT

J gene: TRBJ1-1
clone size: NA
D gene: NA
V gene: TRBV6-4
CDR3 protein: CASSDRGFQATEAFF
CDR3 DNA: TGTGCCAGCAGTGATCGGGGATTCCAGGCCACTGAAGCTTTCTTT

J gene: TRBJ1-5
clone size: few
D gene: NA
V gene: TRBV20-1
CDR3 protein: CSASAQNGHQPQHF
CDR3 DNA: TGCAGTGCTAGTGCCCAGAATGGGCATCAGCCCCAGCATTTT

J gene: TRBJ2-7
clone size: few
D gene: NA
V gene: TRBV6-2/TRBV6-3
CDR3 protein: CASSYERYYEQYF
CDR3 DNA: TGTGCCAGCAGTTACGAACGGTACTACGAGCAGTACTTC

J gene: TRBJ1-1
clone size: many
D gene: NA
V gene: TRBV11-2
CDR3 protein: CASSLDQGGGRPEAFF
CDR3 DNA: TGTGCCAGCAGCTTAGATCAGGGTGGGGGGCGGCCTGAAGCTTTCTTT

J gene: TRBJ1-2
clone size: NA
D gene: NA
V gene: TRBV4-2
CDR3 protein: CASSQDKGGGYGYTF
CDR3 DNA: TGTGCCAGCAGCCAAGATAAAGGGGGGGGCTATGGCTACACCTTC

J gene: TRBJ1-5
clone size: many
D gene: NA
V gene: TRBV7-6
CDR3 protein: CASSLASGLNQPQHF
CDR3 DNA: TGTGCCAGCAGCTTAGCCAGTGGCCTAAACCAGCCCCAGCATTTT